This TCR beta chain was retrieved from a study of blood T cell repertoires in COVID-19. As for the study in general: PBMCs, B-cell-depleted T cells, or T cells were the source of the cDNA or gDNA that made up the material.

This study enrolled people aged 18 to 89 from about two dozen US geographic areas. Assignments of participants to cohorts depended upon their own reported clinical history. Some clones are missing from TCRdb's copy, which holds only in-frame ones; the method was immunoSEQ multiplex PCR. The table records 250,000 to 300,000 clones, approximately 90% of them present only once. This CDR3 is 14 amino acids long. The germline V and J ends were trimmed by 2 bases and 2 bases, with 10 bases remaining between them. Germline V CDR1 and CDR2: SGHRS, YFSETQ. The receptor's source is a man between 18 and 29 years old who had recovered from COVID-19. Sequencing was done on a sample of PBMCs or T cells enriched from blood (not recorded which). The gene calls are TRBV5-1 and TRBJ1-1; maybe TRBD1 (6 bases). Written as DNA, the CDR3 is TGCGCCAGCAGCTTTTGGACAGCTAACACTGAAGCTTTCTTT. Its translation is CASSFWTANTEAFF.